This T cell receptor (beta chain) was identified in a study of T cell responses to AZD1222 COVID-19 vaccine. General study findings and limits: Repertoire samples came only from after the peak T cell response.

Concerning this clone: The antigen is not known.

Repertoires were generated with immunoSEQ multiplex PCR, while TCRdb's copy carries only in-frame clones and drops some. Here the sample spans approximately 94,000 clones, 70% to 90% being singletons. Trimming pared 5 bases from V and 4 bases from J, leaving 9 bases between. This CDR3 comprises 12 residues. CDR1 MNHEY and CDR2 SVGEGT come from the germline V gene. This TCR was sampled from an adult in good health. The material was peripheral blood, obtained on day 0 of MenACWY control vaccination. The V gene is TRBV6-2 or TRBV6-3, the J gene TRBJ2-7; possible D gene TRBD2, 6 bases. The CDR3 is CASSETSYEQYF. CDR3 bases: TGTGCCAGCAGTGAGACTAGTTACGAGCAGTACTTC.